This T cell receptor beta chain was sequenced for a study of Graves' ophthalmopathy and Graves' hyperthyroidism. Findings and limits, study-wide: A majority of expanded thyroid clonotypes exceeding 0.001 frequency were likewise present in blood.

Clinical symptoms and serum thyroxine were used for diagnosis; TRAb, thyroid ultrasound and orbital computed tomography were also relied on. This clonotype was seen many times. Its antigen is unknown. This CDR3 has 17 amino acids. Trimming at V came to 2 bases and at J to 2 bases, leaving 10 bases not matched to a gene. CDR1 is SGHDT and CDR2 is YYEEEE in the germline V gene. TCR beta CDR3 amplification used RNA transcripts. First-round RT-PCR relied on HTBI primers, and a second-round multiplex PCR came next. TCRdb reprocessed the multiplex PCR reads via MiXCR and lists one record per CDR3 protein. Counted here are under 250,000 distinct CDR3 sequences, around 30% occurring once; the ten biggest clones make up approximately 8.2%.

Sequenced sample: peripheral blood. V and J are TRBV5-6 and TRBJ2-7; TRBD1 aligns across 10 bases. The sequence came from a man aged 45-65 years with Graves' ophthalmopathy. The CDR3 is CASSFWIGTGVTYEQYF. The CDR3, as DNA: TGTGCCAGCAGCTTCTGGATTGGGACAGGGGTAACCTACGAGCAGTACTTC.